This TCR beta chain was sequenced in a study of blood T cell repertoires in COVID-19. Study summary: The study drew acute and convalescent COVID-19 samples from the United States, Italy and Spain. T cells, B-cell-depleted T cells, or PBMCs supplied cDNA or gDNA.

The CDR3 runs 14 residues. The germline V gene encodes CDR1 SNHLY and CDR2 FYNNEI. The ends were cut back, 11 bases at V and 0 bases at J, with 14 bases in the middle. In the authors' workflow: The authors estimated nucleated cell counts from reference gene primer amplification. The repertoire was sequenced with immunoSEQ multiplex PCR; TCRdb's copy has only in-frame clones and lacks some. V, J and clone size are taken as reported in that table, and D and trimming were inferred from the DNA itself. The table lists fewer than 250,000 clones, 84% of them singletons, with 5.1% in the top ten. The sequencing sample was made of peripheral blood. This sequence originates from a woman between 65 and 79 years old with active or convalescent COVID-19. This chain uses TRBV2 with TRBJ2-4; D is possibly TRBD2 (5 bases). This CDR3 reads CARGRSGAKNIQYF. The CDR3 nucleotides are TGTGCCCGCGGCAGGAGCGGAGCCAAAAACATTCAGTACTTC.